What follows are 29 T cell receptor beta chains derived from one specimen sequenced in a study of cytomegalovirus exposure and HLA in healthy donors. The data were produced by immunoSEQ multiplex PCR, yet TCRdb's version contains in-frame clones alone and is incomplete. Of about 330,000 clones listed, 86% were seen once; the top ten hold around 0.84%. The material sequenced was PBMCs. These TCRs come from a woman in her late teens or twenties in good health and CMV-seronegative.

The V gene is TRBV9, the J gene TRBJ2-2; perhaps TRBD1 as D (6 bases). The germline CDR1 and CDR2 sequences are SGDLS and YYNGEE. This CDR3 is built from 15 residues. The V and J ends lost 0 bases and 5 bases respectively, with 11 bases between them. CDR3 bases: TGTGCCAGCAGCGTAGCTTTAGGGGGTACCGGGGAGCTGTTTTTT. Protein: CASSVALGGTGELFF.

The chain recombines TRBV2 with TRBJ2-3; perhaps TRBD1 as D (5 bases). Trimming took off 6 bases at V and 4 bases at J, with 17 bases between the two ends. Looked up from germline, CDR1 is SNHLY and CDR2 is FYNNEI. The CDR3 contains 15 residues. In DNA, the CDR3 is TGTGCCAGCAGGAAGCAGGGTGGCCCGGCAGATACGCAGTATTTT. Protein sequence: CASRKQGGPADTQYF. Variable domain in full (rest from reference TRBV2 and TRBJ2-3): EPEVTQTPSHQVTQMGQEVILRCVPISNHLYFYWYRQILGQKVEFLVSFYNNEISEKSEIFDDQFSVERPDGSNFTLKIRSTKLEDSAMYFCASRKQGGPADTQYFGPGTRLTVL.

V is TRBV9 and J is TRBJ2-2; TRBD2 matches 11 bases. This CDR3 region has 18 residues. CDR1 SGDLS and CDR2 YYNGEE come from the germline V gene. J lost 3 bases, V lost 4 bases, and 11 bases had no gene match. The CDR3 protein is CASSPRGPGLADTGELFF. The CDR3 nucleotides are TGTGCCAGCAGCCCCCGCGGCCCGGGACTAGCGGACACCGGGGAGCTGTTTTTT.

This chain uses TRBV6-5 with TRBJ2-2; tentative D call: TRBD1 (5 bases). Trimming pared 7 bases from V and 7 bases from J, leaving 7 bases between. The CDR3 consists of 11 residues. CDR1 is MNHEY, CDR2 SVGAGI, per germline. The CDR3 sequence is CASTQGGELFF. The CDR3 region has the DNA TGTGCCAGCACCCAGGGCGGGGAGCTGTTTTTT.

CDR3 bases: TGTGCCAGCAGTGTGACAGGGGGAGGAAACACCATATATTTT. This translates into CASSVTGGGNTIYF. The chain has TRBV25-1 and TRBJ1-3; TRBD1 aligns across 9 bases. Germline-derived CDR1 and CDR2 are MGHDK and SYGVNS. With V trimmed by 4 bases and J by 4 bases, 2 bases remained unmatched. There are 14 residues in the CDR3.

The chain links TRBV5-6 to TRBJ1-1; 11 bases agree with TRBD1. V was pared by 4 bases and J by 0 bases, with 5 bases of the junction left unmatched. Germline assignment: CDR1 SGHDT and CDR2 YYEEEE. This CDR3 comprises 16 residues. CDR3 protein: CASSLGTGGMNTEAFF. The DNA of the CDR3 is TGTGCCAGCAGCCTGGGGACAGGGGGTATGAACACTGAAGCTTTCTTT.

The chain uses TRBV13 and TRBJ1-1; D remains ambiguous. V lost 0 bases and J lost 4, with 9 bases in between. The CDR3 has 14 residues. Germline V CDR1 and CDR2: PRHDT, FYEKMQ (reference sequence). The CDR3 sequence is CASSLGARGTEAFF. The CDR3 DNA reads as TGTGCCAGCAGCTTAGGAGCCCGGGGCACTGAAGCTTTCTTT.

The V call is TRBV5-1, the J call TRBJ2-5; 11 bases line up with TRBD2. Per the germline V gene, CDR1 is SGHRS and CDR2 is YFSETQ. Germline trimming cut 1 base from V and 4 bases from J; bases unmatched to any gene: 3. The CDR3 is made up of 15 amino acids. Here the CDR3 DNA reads TGCGCCAGCAGCTTGACTAGCGGGAGTCTAGAGACCCAGTACTTC. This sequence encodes CASSLTSGSLETQYF.

Here the CDR3 reads CATHSRGSSGANVLTF. In DNA, the CDR3 is TGTGCCACTCACTCCAGGGGTAGCTCTGGGGCCAACGTCCTGACTTTC. V is TRBV19 and J is TRBJ2-6, with D possibly TRBD1 on 6 matching bases. Germline assignment: CDR1 LNHDA and CDR2 SQIVND (reference sequence). CDR3 length: 16 amino acids. Between the trimmed V and J ends, which lost 10 bases and 0 bases, there was a span of 16 bases. The whole variable domain, remainder taken from reference TRBV19 and TRBJ2-6, is DGGITQSPKYLFRKEGQNVTLSCEQNLNHDAMYWYRQDPGQGLRLIYYSQIVNDFQKGDIAEGYSVSREKKESFPLTVTSAQKNPTAFYLCATHSRGSSGANVLTFGAGSRLTVL.

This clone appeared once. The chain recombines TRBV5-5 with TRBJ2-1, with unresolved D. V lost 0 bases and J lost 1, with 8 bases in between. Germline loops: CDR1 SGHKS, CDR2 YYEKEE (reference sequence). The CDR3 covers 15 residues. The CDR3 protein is CASSLVGLSYNEQFF. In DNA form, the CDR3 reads TGTGCCAGCAGCTTGGTTGGCCTTTCCTACAATGAGCAGTTCTTC.

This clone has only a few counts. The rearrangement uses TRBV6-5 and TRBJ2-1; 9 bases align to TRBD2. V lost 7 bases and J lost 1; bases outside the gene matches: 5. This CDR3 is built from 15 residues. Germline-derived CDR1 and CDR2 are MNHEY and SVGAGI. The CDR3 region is CASTSGTTSYNEQFF. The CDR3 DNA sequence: TGTGCCAGCACTAGCGGGACCACGTCCTACAATGAGCAGTTCTTC.

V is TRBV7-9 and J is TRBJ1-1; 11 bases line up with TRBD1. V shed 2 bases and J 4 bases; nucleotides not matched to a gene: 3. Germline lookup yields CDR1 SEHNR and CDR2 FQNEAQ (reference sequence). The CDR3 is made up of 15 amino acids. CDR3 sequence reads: CASSLTGTGGTEAFF. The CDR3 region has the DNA TGTGCCAGCAGCTTAACCGGGACAGGGGGCACTGAAGCTTTCTTT. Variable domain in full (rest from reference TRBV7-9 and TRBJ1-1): DTGVSQNPRHKITKRGQNVTFRCDPISEHNRLYWYRQTLGQGPEFLTYFQNEAQLEKSRLLSDRFSAERPKGSFSTLEIQRTEQGDSAMYLCASSLTGTGGTEAFFGQGTRLTVV.

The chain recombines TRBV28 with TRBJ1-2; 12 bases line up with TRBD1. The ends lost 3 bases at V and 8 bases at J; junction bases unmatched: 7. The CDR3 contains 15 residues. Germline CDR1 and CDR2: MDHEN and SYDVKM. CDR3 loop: CASSFPGQGAGGYTF. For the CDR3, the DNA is TGTGCCAGCAGTTTCCCGGGACAGGGGGCAGGGGGCTACACCTTC.

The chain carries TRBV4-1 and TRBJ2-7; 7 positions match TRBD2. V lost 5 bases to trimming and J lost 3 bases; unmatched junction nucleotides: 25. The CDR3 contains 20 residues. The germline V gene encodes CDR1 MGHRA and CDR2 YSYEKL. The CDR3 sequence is CASSGSGEQGGSSPLYEQYF. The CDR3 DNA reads TGCGCCAGCAGCGGTAGTGGAGAGCAGGGCGGGAGCTCCCCTCTCTACGAGCAGTACTTC.

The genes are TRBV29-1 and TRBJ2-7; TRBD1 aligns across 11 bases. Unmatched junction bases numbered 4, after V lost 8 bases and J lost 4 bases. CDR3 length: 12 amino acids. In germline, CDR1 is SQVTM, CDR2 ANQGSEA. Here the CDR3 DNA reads TGCAGCTTCCGGGACAGGGGGTACGAGCAGTACTTC. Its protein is CSFRDRGYEQYF.

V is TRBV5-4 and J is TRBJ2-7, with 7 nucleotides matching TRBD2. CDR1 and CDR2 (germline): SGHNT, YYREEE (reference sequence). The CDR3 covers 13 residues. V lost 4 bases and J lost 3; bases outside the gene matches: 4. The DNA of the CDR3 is TGTGCCAGCAGCGCAAGGGAGGGCTACGAGCAGTACTTC. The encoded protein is CASSAREGYEQYF.

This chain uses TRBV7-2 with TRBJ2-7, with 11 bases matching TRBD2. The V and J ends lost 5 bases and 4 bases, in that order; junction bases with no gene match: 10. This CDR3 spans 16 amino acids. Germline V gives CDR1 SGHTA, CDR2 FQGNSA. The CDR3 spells CASSPDGTSGAYEQYF. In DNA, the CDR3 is TGTGCCAGCAGCCCCGATGGGACTAGCGGAGCTTACGAGCAGTACTTC.

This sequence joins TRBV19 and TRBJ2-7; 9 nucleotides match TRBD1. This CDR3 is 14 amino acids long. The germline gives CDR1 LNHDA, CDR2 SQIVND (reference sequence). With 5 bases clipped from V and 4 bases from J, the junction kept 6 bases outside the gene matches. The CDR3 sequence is CASSAEDRGYEQYF. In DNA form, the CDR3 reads TGTGCCAGTAGTGCAGAGGACAGGGGATACGAGCAGTACTTC.

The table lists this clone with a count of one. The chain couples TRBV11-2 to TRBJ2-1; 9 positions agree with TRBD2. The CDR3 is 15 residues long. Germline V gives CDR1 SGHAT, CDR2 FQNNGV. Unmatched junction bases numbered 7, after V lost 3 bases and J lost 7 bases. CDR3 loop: CASSFLSGSGNEQFF. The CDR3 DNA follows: TGTGCCAGCAGCTTCCTTAGCGGGAGTGGAAATGAGCAGTTCTTC. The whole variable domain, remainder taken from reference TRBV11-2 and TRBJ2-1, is EAGVAQSPRYKIIEKRQSVAFWCNPISGHATLYWYQQILGQGPKLLIQFQNNGVVDDSQLPKDRFSAERLKGVDSTLKIQPAKLEDSAVYLCASSFLSGSGNEQFFGPGTRLTVL.

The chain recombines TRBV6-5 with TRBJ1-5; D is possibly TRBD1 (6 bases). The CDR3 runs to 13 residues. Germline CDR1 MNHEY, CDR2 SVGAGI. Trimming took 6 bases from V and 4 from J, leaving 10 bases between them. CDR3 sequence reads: CASRSGENQPQHF. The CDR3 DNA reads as TGTGCCAGCAGGTCAGGGGAGAATCAGCCCCAGCATTTT.

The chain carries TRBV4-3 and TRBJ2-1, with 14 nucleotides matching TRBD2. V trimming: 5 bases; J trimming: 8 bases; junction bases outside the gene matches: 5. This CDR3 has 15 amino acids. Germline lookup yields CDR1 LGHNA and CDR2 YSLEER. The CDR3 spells CASSLGLAGVYEQFF. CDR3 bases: TGCGCCAGCAGCTTGGGACTAGCGGGAGTGTATGAGCAGTTCTTC.

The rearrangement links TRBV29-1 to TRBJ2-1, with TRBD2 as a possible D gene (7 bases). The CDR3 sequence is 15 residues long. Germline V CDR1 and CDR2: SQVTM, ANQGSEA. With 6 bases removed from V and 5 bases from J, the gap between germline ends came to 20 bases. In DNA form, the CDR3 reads TGCAGCGTCAGGGGTCGAGGACTAGAGAACAATGAGCAGTTCTTC. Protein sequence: CSVRGRGLENNEQFF.

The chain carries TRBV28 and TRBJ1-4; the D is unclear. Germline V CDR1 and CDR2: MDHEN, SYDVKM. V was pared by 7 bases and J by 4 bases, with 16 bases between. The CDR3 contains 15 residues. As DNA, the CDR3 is TGTGCCAGCATACCGGGAATTACCTTTAATGAAAAACTGTTTTTT. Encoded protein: CASIPGITFNEKLFF.

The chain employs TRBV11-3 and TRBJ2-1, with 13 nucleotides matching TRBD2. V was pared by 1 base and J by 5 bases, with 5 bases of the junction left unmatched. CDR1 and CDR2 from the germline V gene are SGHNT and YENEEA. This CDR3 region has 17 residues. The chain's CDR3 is CASSLGLGTSGDNEQFF. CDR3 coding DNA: TGTGCCAGCAGCTTAGGATTAGGGACTAGCGGGGACAATGAGCAGTTCTTC.

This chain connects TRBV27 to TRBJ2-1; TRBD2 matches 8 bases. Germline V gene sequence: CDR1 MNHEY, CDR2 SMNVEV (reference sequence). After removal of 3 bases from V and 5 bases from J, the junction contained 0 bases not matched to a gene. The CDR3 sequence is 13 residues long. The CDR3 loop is CASSFGGDNEQFF. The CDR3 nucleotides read TGTGCCAGCAGTTTCGGGGGGGACAATGAGCAGTTCTTC.

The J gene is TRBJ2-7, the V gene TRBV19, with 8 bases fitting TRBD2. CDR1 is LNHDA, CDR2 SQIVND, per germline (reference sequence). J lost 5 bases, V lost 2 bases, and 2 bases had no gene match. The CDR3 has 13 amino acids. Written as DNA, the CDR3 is TGTGCCAGTAGTATATCAGCGGGAGACGAGCAGTACTTC. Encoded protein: CASSISAGDEQYF. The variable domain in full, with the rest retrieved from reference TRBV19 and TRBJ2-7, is DGGITQSPKYLFRKEGQNVTLSCEQNLNHDAMYWYRQDPGQGLRLIYYSQIVNDFQKGDIAEGYSVSREKKESFPLTVTSAQKNPTAFYLCASSISAGDEQYFGPGTRLTVT.

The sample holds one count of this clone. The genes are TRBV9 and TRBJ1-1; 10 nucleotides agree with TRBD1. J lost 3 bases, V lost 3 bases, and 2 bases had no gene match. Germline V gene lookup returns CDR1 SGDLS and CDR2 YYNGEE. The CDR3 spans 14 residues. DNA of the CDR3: TGTGCCAGCAGCGCGGACAGGGGGGACACTGAAGCTTTCTTT. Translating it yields CASSADRGDTEAFF.

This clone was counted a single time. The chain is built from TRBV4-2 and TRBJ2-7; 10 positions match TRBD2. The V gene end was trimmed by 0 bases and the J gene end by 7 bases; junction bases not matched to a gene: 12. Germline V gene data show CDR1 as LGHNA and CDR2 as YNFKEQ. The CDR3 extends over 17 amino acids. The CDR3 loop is CASSQEESSGSRGEQYF. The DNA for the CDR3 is TGTGCCAGCAGCCAAGAAGAGTCTAGCGGGAGCCGTGGGGAGCAGTACTTC.

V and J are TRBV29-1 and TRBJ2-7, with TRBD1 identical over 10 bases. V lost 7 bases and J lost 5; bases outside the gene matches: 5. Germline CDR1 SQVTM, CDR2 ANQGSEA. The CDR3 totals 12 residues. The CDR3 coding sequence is TGCAGCGCCGGACAGGGGGGCCACGAGCAGTACTTC. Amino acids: CSAGQGGHEQYF.